This T cell receptor beta chain was obtained from a study of siplizumab effects on memory and regulatory T cells. Study-level points and caveats: The diversity of naive T cells seemed greater than that of memory cells, and their alloresponse contribution seemed major. Of the proliferating CD4+ or CD8+ clones, roughly 80-96% lacked a naive or memory phenotype that could be assigned. Mappable alloreactive CD4+ clones came from Treg cells around 70% of the time on average with siplizumab, against about 25% in controls. Assignment to unstimulated subsets succeeded for only a minor fraction of the alloreactive clones.

The method was immunoSEQ multiplex PCR; TCRdb's version includes in-frame clones alone and lacks a portion of them. The table lists about 91,000 clones, about 96% of them singletons. For this clone: The antigen is undetermined.

This CDR3 is built from 15 residues. Per germline, CDR1 SNHLY and CDR2 FYNNEI. V trimming: 5 bases; J trimming: 1 base; junction bases outside the gene matches: 4. The V gene is TRBV2, the J gene TRBJ1-3; 8 nucleotides line up with TRBD1. The sequence came from a human donor in good health. Specimen: naive CD4+ T cells sorted from blood. The CDR3 protein is CASSRYRGSGNTIYF. The CDR3 region has the DNA TGTGCCAGCAGTCGGTACAGGGGGTCTGGAAACACCATATATTTT.